This T cell receptor beta chain comes out of a study of T cell changes during pregnancy in multiple sclerosis. The germline V gene has CDR1 SGHTA and CDR2 FQGTGA. The CDR3 consists of 19 residues. Trimming at V came to 1 base and at J to 6 bases, leaving 13 bases not matched to a gene. Repertoires were generated with immunoSEQ multiplex PCR, while TCRdb's copy carries only in-frame clones and drops some. The data contain 45,000 to 65,000 clones, around nine tenths of them singletons. The sample consisted of CD4+ T cells from peripheral blood mononuclear cells, taken in the second trimester of pregnancy. V usage is TRBV7-3 and J usage is TRBJ2-1, with TRBD2 matching over 12 bases. This sequence originates from a female donor with multiple sclerosis, enrolled in a pregnancy study. This CDR3 is CASSLRASGGARRGNEQFF. For the CDR3, the DNA is TGTGCCAGCAGCTTAAGGGCTAGCGGGGGGGCCAGGCGTGGCAATGAGCAGTTCTTC.